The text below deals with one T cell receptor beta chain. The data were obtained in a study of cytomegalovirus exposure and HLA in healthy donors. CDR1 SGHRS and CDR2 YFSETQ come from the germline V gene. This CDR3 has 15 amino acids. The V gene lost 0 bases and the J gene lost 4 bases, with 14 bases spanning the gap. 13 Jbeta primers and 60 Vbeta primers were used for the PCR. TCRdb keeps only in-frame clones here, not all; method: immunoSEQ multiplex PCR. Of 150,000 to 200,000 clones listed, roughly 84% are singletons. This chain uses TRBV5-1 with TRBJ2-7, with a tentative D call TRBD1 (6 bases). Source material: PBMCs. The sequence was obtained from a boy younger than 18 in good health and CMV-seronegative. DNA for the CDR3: TGCGCCAGCAGCTTGGGCCGAGGGGGACCGTACGAGCAGTACTTC. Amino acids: CASSLGRGGPYEQYF. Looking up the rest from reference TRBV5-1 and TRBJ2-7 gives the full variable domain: KAGVTQTPRYLIKTRGQQVTLSCSPISGHRSVSWYQQTPGQGLQFLFEYFSETQRNKGNFPGRFSGRQFSNSRSEMNVSTLELGDSALYLCASSLGRGGPYEQYFGPGTRLTVT.